Presented here are 10 T cell receptor beta chains from one specimen sequenced in a study of shared clonotypes between healthy human individuals. Naive CD8 isolation took CD45RO-negative cells positively selected for CCR7 and excluded terminally differentiated effector memory CD45RA+ cells. Assay used: immunoSEQ multiplex PCR; TCRdb lists only in-frame clones, some missing. The data show about 870,000 clones, 80% to 95% seen once. Sample: naive CD8+ T cells sorted from blood. The receptors originated from a man aged 25 to 40 in good health.

The V call is TRBV19, the J call TRBJ2-1; no clear D. Trimming took off 3 bases at V and 0 bases at J, with 9 bases between the two ends. The CDR3 spans 15 residues. In germline, CDR1 is LNHDA, CDR2 SQIVND (reference sequence). CDR3 sequence reads: CASSIPMSSYNEQFF. The CDR3 DNA follows: TGTGCCAGTAGTATTCCGATGAGCTCCTACAATGAGCAGTTCTTC.

The rearrangement joins TRBV2 to TRBJ2-2, with D possibly matching TRBD2 (6 bases). The germline V gene encodes CDR1 SNHLY and CDR2 FYNNEI. The V end lost 1 base, the J end lost 7 bases, and 13 bases lay between the germline ends. The CDR3 totals 15 residues. The CDR3 DNA reads TGTGCCAGCAGTGAAGTCGGGAGCGGAGTCGGGGAGCTGTTTTTT. Translated: CASSEVGSGVGELFF.

This chain joins TRBV10-1 and TRBJ2-1; D uncertain. The V and J ends lost 2 bases and 8 bases respectively, with 10 bases between them. The CDR3 covers 13 residues. Germline-derived CDR1 and CDR2 are WNHNN and SYGVQD (reference sequence). CDR3 DNA: TGCGCCAGCAGTGAGACGGGTCTGGATGAGCAGTTCTTC. This gives the protein CASSETGLDEQFF.

The gene calls are TRBV9 and TRBJ2-1; 15 positions match TRBD2. Per the germline V gene, CDR1 is SGDLS and CDR2 is YYNGEE. The CDR3 runs to 18 residues. J was trimmed by 7 bases and V by 0 bases; bases with no gene match: 8. In DNA, the CDR3 is TGTGCCAGCAGCGTAGAAGTTTTGGGACTAGCGGGAGGTAATGAGCAGTTCTTC. This gives the protein CASSVEVLGLAGGNEQFF.

Points on this clone: This sample also contains other DNA sequences that code for the same CDR3. The chain is built from TRBV27 and TRBJ2-7; 12 positions match TRBD2. Germline CDR1 and CDR2: MNHEY and SMNVEV (reference sequence). This CDR3 region has 15 residues. V shed 4 bases, J shed 1 base, and the junction held 2 bases outside the gene matches. CDR3 residues: CASSSTSGSSYEQYF. The CDR3 DNA sequence: TGTGCCAGCAGTTCGACTAGCGGGAGTTCCTACGAGCAGTACTTC.

The V and J genes are TRBV28 and TRBJ2-3, with 9 bases matching TRBD1. This CDR3 region has 19 residues. The V segment lost 3 bases and the J segment 0 bases; nucleotides outside the gene matches: 13. Germline CDR1 reads MDHEN; CDR2 reads SYDVKM. The CDR3 here is CASSFFVAGQGSSTDTQYF. DNA of the CDR3: TGTGCCAGCAGTTTTTTTGTCGCGGGACAGGGATCGAGCACAGATACGCAGTATTTT.

The J gene is TRBJ2-5, the V gene TRBV29-1; no firm D call. The V and J ends lost 6 bases and 2 bases respectively, with 16 bases between them. CDR1 is SQVTM, CDR2 ANQGSEA, per germline. The CDR3 runs 14 residues. DNA for the CDR3: TGCAGCGTACTTAATCGGGCGCGACAAGAGACCCAGTACTTC. Amino acid sequence: CSVLNRARQETQYF. Filled out from reference TRBV29-1 and TRBJ2-5, the complete variable domain reads SAVISQKPSRDICQRGTSLTIQCQVDSQVTMMFWYRQQPGQSLTLIATANQGSEATYESGFVIDKFPISRPNLTFSTLTVSNMSPEDSSIYLCSVLNRARQETQYFGPGTRLLVL.

The chain employs TRBV7-8 and TRBJ2-7; D unclear. The CDR3 is 13 amino acids. V lost 5 bases and J 0 bases, leaving 8 bases between the germline ends. Germline CDR1 and CDR2: SGHVS and FQNEAQ. The CDR3 here is CASSLPSSYEQYF. CDR3 DNA sequence: TGTGCCAGCAGCCTCCCTAGCTCCTACGAGCAGTACTTC. Looking up the rest from reference TRBV7-8 and TRBJ2-7 gives the full variable domain: GAGVSQSPRYKVAKRGQDVALRCDPISGHVSLFWYQQALGQGPEFLTYFQNEAQLDKSGLPSDRFFAERPEGSVSTLKIQRTQQEDSAVYLCASSLPSSYEQYFGPGTRLTVT.

For the CDR3, the DNA is TGCGCCAGCAGCCAGTGGGGCTTTGAAGCTTTCTTT. Amino acids: CASSQWGFEAFF. The chain is built from TRBV4-1 and TRBJ1-1, with TRBD1 as a possible D gene (5 bases). CDR1 is MGHRA and CDR2 is YSYEKL in the germline V gene. The CDR3 runs 12 residues. V was pared by 3 bases and J by 7 bases, with 9 bases between.

The V gene is TRBV7-9, the J gene TRBJ2-7; 8 bases are a match to TRBD1. V gave up 5 bases and J gave up 2 bases; unmatched junction bases: 8. CDR1 is SEHNR, CDR2 FQNEAQ, per germline (reference sequence). The CDR3 totals 15 residues. CDR3 loop: CASSPLDRAAYEQYF. DNA for the CDR3: TGTGCCAGCAGCCCCTTGGACAGGGCAGCCTACGAGCAGTACTTC.